This TCR beta chain came from a study of CD8 T cells in ankylosing spondylitis (TCRdb year 2017). Looking at the study overall: To find TCR variants linked to disease, the study profiled T cell receptor beta repertoires in ankylosing spondylitis patients and healthy donors. The full study cohort comprised 25 ankylosing spondylitis patients and some 110 healthy donors. Peripheral blood was sampled, and synovial fluid was additionally collected from ankylosing spondylitis patients.

The paper's findings and limits, for the study overall: According to the report, matched synovial fluid samples from ankylosing spondylitis patients were significantly enriched for the disease-linked clones. Some motif variants were previously reported in synovial fluid and blood of reactive arthritis patients, suggesting common disease-initiation mechanisms. Blood from ankylosing spondylitis patients appeared to be characterized by a TCR beta motif composed of eight highly homologous amino acid variants. In peripheral blood, the disease-linked clones were found at relatively low frequencies and had a CD8+ phenotype.

This clonotype was picked up a small number of times. Its binding antigen is unknown. No base quality information exists; no much larger clone differs at one position. Including the terminal cysteine and phenylalanine, the CDR3 comprises 13 residues. Just CDR3 DNA is preserved here, 39 bases in frame from base 1. CDR1 and CDR2 were assigned from the germline V gene (reference sequence) as MNHNY and SVGAGI. The germline ends are 15 bases apart after V is trimmed by 11 bases and J by 2 bases. Instrument used: Illumina HiSeq 2500. TCR beta libraries were prepared by quantitative 5'-RACE with molecular barcodes. As for the original processing: Disease-linked TCR variants were identified with a new computational method built on a probabilistic model of VDJ rearrangement. Using fastp trimming at Q25 and MiXCR clonotype assembly, TCRdb reanalyzed the public sequencing data and kept in-frame beta chains. Entries are consolidated by CDR3 protein sequence, retaining the most common genes and DNA. These V and J calls derive from TCRdb rather than the authors' analysis. Here the sample has about 160,000 distinct CDR3 sequences; approximately 10% occur a single time. The top ten hold roughly 15% of the sample.

The V and J segments used are TRBV6-6 and TRBJ1-2; TRBD1 could be the D gene, as 6 bases match. Sequencing was done on a sample of blood, either unsorted or a sorted T cell fraction (not recorded which). This TCR derives from a female donor with ankylosing spondylitis or in good health (not recorded which). The DNA sequence reads TGTGCCGCTGGCGGACAGCGAAACTATGGCTACACCTTC. The encoded protein is CAAGGQRNYGYTF.